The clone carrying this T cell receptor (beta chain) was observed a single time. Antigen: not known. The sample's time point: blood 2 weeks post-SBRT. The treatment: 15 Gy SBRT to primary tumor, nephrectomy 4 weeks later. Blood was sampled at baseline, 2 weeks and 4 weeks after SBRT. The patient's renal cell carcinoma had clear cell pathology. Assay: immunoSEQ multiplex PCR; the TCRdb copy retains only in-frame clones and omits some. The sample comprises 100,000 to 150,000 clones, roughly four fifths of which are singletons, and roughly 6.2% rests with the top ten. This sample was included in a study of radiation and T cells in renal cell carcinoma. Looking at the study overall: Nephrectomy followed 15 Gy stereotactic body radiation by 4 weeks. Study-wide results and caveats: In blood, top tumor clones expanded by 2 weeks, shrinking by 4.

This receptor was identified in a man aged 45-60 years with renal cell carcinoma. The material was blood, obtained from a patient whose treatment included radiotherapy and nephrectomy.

The CDR3 DNA follows: TGCGCCAGCAGCTTGGGTATGGACCCTGAGTCCTACGAGCAGTACTTC. It is translated as CASSLGMDPESYEQYF. The chain is built from TRBV5-1 and TRBJ2-7; D gene ambiguous. This CDR3 has 16 amino acids. Germline V gene lookup returns CDR1 SGHRS and CDR2 YFSETQ. The V and J ends lost 0 bases and 1 base respectively, with 14 bases between them.